The clone carrying this T cell receptor beta chain was seen repeatedly, ten times or more. Antigen specificity is unknown. The CDR3 is 14 residues long. The trim removed 4 bases at V and 4 bases at J, leaving 4 bases unmatched. Germline V gives CDR1 SGHTA, CDR2 FQGTGA. The data stem from a study of regulatory T cells in long-lasting Graves disease. Whole-study context: Less than 3 months of antithyroid drugs had been taken by newly diagnosed Graves' patients. Study-level results: In persistent patients, shared public clonotypes (roughly 2,800) outnumbered those in new patients (about 970). Persistent disease favored TRBV28, TRBJ1-2 and TRBJ2-5.

Construction of the TCR beta libraries employed iRepertoire HTBI primers in conjunction with Arm-PCR of CDR3 regions. MiXCR was run by TCRdb on the multiplex PCR reads, yielding one entry per CDR3 protein. The repertoire has 350,000 to 500,000 distinct CDR3 sequences, 16% of them found once; the top ten carry about 25%. Time point described: newly diagnosed GD, antithyroid drugs for less than 3 months. Researchers made the TCR library from RNA that was extracted from PBMCs. This sample also appeared in a second study, on T cells in Graves' hyperthyroidism and ophthalmopathy. Per that paper: Researchers ran a first-round RT-PCR on the TCR CDR3 using the HTBI primer set.

The J gene is TRBJ2-5, the V gene TRBV7-3; 9 bases line up with TRBD1. The input for sequencing was peripheral blood mononuclear cells (PBMCs), taken at new diagnosis, from a patient treated with antithyroid drugs. This receptor was obtained from a woman aged 18-29 years with Graves disease. The CDR3 here is CASSSDRGGETQYF. In DNA form, the CDR3 reads TGTGCCAGCAGCTCGGACAGGGGCGGAGAGACCCAGTACTTC.